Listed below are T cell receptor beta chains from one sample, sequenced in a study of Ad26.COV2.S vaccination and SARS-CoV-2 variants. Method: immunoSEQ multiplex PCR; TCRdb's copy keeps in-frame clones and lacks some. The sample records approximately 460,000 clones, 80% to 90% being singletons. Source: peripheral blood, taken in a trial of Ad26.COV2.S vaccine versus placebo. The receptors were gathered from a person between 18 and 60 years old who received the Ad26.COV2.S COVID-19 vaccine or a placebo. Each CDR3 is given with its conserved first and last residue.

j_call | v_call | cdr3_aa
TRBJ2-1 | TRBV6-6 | CASSKGGPSYNEQFF
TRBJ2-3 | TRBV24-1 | CATSLAGTQYF
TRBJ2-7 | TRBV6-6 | CASSLTTYEQYF
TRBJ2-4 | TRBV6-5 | CASRLQISPDIQYF
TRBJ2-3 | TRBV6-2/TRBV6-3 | CASSYEGVDTDTQYF
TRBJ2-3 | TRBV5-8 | CASSSNLGGRSDTQYF
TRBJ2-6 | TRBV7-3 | CASSLRAPGNSGANVLTF
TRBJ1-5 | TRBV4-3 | CASSQDLGQSYNQPQHF
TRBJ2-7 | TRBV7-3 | CASSYLRGRRTSEFSYEQYF
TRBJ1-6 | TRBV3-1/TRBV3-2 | CASSQVFQFHSPLHF
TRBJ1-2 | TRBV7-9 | CASSQADGYTF
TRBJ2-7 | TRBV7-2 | CASSLGPSGSSYEQYF
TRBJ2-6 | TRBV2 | CASSGYSGANVLTF
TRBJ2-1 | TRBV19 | CASSIRGRGNEQFF
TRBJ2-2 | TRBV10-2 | CASSESLAVNTGELFF
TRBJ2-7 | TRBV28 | CASSFQAQVSTSYEQYF
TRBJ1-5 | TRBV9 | CASSVGTHSNQPQHF
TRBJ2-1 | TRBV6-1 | CASSERLGAYYNEQFF
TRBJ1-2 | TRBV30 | CAWNFGANYGYTF
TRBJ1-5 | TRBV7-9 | CASSLGQGLQPQHF
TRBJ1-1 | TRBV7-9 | CASSFYEGNEAFF
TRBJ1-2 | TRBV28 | CASSLPGNGYTF
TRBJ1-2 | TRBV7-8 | CASSSKHSNYGYTF
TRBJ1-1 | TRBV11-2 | CASSLERLGRNTEAFF
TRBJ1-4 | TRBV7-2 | CASSLGQTKGKLFF
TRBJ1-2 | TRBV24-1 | CATSDPGQAREGYTF
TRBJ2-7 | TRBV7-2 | CASSWGYEQYF
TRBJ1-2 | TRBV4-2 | CASSQDWRVSYGYTF
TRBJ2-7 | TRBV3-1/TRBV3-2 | CASSQDLTGPYEQYF
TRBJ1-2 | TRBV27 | CASRDGGYGYTF
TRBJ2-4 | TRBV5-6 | CASSFYGTVAKNIQYF
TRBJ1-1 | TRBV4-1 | CASSQAKAGLTEAFF
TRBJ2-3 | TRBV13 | CASSPPLHVDTQYF
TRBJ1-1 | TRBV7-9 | CASSIGTGGWSTEAFF
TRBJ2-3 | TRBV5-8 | CASSSAGAPALDTQYF
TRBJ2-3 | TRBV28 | CASHRAGYTDTQYF
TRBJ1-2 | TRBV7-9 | CASSLPQAVYGYTF
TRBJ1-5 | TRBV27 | CASSSRGYSNQPQHF
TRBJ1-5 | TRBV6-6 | CASTRSGGNQPQHF
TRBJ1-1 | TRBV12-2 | CASRLVTRIPFPEAFF
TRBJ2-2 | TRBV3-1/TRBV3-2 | CASSTKSGRGTGELFF
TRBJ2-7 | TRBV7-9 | CASSLEENTGTGPYEQYF